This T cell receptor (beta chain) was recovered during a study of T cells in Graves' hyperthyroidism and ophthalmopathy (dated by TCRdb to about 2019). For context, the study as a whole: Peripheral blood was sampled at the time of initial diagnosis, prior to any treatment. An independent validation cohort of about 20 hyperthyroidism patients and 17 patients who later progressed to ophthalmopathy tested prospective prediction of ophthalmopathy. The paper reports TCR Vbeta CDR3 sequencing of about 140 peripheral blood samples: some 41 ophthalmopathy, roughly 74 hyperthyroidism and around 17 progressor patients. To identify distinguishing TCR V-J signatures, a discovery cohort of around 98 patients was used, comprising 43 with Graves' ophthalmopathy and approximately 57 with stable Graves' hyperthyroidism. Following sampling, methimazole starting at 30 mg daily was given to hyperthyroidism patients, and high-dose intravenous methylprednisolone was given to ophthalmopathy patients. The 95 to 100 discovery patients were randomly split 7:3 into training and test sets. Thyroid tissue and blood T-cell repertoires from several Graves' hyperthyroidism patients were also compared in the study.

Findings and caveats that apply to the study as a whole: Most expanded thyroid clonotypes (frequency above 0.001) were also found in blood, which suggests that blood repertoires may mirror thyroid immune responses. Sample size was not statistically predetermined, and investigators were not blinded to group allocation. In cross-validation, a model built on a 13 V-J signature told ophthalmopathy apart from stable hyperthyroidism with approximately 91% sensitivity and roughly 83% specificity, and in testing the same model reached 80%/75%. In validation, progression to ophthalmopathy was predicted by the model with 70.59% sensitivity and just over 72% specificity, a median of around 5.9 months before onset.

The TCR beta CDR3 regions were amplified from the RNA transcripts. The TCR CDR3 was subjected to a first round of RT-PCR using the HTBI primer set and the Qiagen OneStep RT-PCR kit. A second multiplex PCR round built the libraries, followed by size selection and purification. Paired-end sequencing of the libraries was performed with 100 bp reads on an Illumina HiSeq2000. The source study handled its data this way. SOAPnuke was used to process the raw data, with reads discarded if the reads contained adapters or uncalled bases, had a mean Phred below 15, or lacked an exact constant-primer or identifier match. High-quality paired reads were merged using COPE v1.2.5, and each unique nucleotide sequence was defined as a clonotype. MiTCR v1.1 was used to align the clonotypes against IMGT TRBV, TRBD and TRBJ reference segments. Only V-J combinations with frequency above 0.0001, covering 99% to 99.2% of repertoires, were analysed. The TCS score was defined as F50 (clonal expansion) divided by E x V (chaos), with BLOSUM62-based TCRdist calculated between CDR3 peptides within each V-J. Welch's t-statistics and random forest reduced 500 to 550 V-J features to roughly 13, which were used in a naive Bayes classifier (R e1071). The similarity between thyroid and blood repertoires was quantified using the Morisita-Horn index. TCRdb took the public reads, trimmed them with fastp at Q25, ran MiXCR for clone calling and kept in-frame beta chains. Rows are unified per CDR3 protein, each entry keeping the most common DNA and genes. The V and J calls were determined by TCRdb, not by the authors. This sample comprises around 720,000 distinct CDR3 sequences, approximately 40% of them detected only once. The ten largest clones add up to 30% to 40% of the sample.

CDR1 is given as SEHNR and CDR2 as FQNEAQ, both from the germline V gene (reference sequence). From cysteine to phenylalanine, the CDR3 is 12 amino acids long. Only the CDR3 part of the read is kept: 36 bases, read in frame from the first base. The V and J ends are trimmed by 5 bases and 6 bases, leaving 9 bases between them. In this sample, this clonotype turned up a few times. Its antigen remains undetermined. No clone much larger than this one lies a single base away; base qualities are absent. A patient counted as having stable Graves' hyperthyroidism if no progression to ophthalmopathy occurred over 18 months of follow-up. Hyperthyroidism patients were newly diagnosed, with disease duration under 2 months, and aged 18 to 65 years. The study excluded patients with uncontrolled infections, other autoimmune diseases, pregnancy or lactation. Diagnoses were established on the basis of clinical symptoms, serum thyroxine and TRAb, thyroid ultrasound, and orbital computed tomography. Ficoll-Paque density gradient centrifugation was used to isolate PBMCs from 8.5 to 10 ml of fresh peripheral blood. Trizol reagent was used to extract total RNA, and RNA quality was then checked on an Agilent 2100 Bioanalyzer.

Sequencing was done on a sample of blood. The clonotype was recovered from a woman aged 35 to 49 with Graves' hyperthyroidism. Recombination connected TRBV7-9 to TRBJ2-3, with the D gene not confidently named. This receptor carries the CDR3 CASSANSDTQYF. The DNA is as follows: TGTGCCAGCAGCGCGAACAGTGATACGCAGTATTTT.